The 18 T cell receptor beta chains given below trace back to one sample, sequenced in a study of identifying expanded T cells in peripheral blood. Sequencing was performed with immunoSEQ multiplex PCR; in TCRdb, only in-frame clones are kept and a portion is missing. This sample has about 50,000 clones, with 82% found just once. Source material: blood. All receptors derive from a person aged 18 to 69 in good health.

The chain couples TRBV30 to TRBJ1-3; D unclear. Per germline, CDR1 GTSNPN and CDR2 SVGIG (reference sequence). The V and J ends lost 3 bases and 1 base respectively, with 4 bases between them. This CDR3 has 12 amino acids. CDR3 sequence reads: CAWSLSGNTIYF. The DNA of the CDR3 is TGTGCCTGGAGCTTATCTGGAAACACCATATATTTT.

The chain couples TRBV7-9 to TRBJ2-5; D not resolved. The CDR3 extends over 14 amino acids. From germline, CDR1 is SEHNR and CDR2 FQNEAQ (reference sequence). Trimming left V 0 bases short and J 3 bases short, with 8 bases between. CDR3 sequence reads: CASSLAGSKETQYF. CDR3 bases: TGTGCCAGCAGCTTAGCCGGCAGCAAAGAGACCCAGTACTTC.

This clone was observed a few times. The V and J genes are TRBV6-1 and TRBJ1-1; 9 nucleotides line up with TRBD1. From germline, CDR1 is MNHNS and CDR2 SASEGT. V was clipped by 10 bases and J by 5 bases; unmatched bases: 11. CDR3 length: 14 residues. CDR3 coding DNA: TGTGCCACCCGACAGGGGGTCCTTATAACTGAAGCTTTCTTT. Encoded protein: CATRQGVLITEAFF.

This CDR3 reads CASSLDRNGGYTF. The CDR3 nucleotides read TGTGCCAGCAGCTTAGACAGGAATGGAGGCTACACCTTC. This sequence joins TRBV7-2 and TRBJ1-2; maybe TRBD1 (5 bases). V lost 1 base to trimming and J lost 8 bases, with 11 bases between them. The CDR3 totals 13 residues. The germline CDR1 and CDR2 sequences are SGHTA and FQGNSA.

V is TRBV10-3 and J is TRBJ2-1, with D perhaps matching TRBD2 (7 bases). The CDR3 covers 16 residues. The germline V and J ends were trimmed by 6 bases and 4 bases, with 19 bases remaining between them. Germline V gene data show CDR1 as ENHRY and CDR2 as SYGVKD. Here the CDR3 reads CAIRAGGGRVYNEQFF. In DNA, the CDR3 is TGTGCCATCAGAGCTGGGGGCGGGAGAGTATACAATGAGCAGTTCTTC.

The CDR3 DNA is TGTGCCAGCAGCTACGGACTAGCGGGGTACCAAGAGACCCAGTACTTC. Its translation is CASSYGLAGYQETQYF. The chain recombines TRBV5-5 with TRBJ2-5; 12 bases match TRBD2. The J segment lost 0 bases and the V segment lost 3 bases, leaving 3 bases of the junction unmatched. This CDR3 has 16 amino acids. Germline CDR1 is SGHKS and CDR2 is YYEKEE (reference sequence).

This clone was seen only a few times. This chain uses TRBV21-1 with TRBJ1-6; TRBD1 reflects the table's D call only, with no check against the DNA. TRBV21-1 represents a pseudogene. The CDR3 length is 16 residues. CDR3 sequence: CASSRHGTGIFSPLHF. In DNA form, the CDR3 reads TGTGCCAGCAGCAGACACGGGACAGGGATATTTTCACCCCTCCACTTT.

J is TRBJ2-5 and V is TRBV11-1; TRBD1 aligns across 11 bases. The germline CDR1 and CDR2 sequences are SGHAT and FQDESV (reference sequence). After removal of 5 bases from V and 4 bases from J, the junction contained 6 bases not matched to a gene. The CDR3 contains 15 residues. For the CDR3, the DNA is TGTGCCAGCAGCCAGGACAGGGGGCAGGGAGAGACCCAGTACTTC. It is translated as CASSQDRGQGETQYF.

V gene TRBV27 combines with J gene TRBJ2-2; possible D gene TRBD2, 5 bases. The CDR3 contains 16 residues. Germline loops: CDR1 MNHEY, CDR2 SMNVEV (reference sequence). Trimming left V 7 bases short and J 6 bases short, with 21 bases between. The CDR3, as DNA: TGTGCCAGCACCATCTCGAGCGGTCTAAGCGCCGGGGAGCTGTTTTTT. It translates to CASTISSGLSAGELFF.

The genes are TRBV7-2 and TRBJ2-1, with TRBD2 matching 10 bases. Germline V gene data show CDR1 as SGHTA and CDR2 as FQGNSA. Losses at the gene ends were 1 base for V and 12 bases for J; bases not matched to a gene: 9. The CDR3 is 15 amino acids. As DNA, the CDR3 is TGTGCCAGCAGCTTAGGTGGGACTAGCGTAGGGGGGCAGTTCTTC. The encoded protein is CASSLGGTSVGGQFF.

This clone was observed once. This chain joins TRBV29-1 and TRBJ2-1, with TRBD2 matching 14 bases. The ends lost 3 bases at V and 6 bases at J; junction bases unmatched: 4. The germline CDR1 and CDR2 sequences are SQVTM and ANQGSEA. The CDR3 length is 15 residues. CDR3 protein: CSVDKGLAGANEQFF. CDR3 in DNA: TGCAGCGTTGACAAGGGACTAGCGGGAGCCAATGAGCAGTTCTTC.

The J gene is TRBJ2-1, the V gene TRBV7-3; weak D call: TRBD1 (6 bases). The length of the CDR3 is 14 residues. The germline CDR1 and CDR2 sequences are SGHTA and FQGTGA. V was shortened by 5 bases and J by 2 bases, with 10 bases between the two germline ends. CDR3 DNA sequence: TGTGCCAGCAGCCCAGGGGTGGCCTACAATGAGCAGTTCTTC. Translation gives CASSPGVAYNEQFF.

This chain links TRBV9 with TRBJ1-2, with TRBD1 identical over 7 bases. The CDR3 is 14 residues long. J lost 7 bases, V lost 3 bases, and 9 bases had no gene match. Germline V gives CDR1 SGDLS, CDR2 YYNGEE. The CDR3 loop reads CASSARTGVGGYTF. CDR3 nucleotide sequence: TGTGCCAGCAGCGCCAGAACAGGGGTTGGTGGCTACACCTTC. Filled out from reference TRBV9 and TRBJ1-2, the complete variable domain reads DSGVTQTPKHLITATGQRVTLRCSPRSGDLSVYWYQQSLDQGLQFLIQYYNGEERAKGNILERFSAQQFPDLHSELNLSSLELGDSALYFCASSARTGVGGYTFGSGTRLTVV.

This clone appeared a few times. The genes are TRBV19 and TRBJ1-2; D is unclear. CDR3 length: 12 amino acids. The ends were cut back, 8 bases at V and 1 base at J, with 8 bases in the middle. Germline V CDR1 and CDR2: LNHDA, SQIVND (reference sequence). The CDR3: CASEAINYGYTF. The CDR3 bases are TGTGCCAGTGAGGCGATTAACTATGGCTACACCTTC.

The genes are TRBV2 and TRBJ2-1; possible D gene TRBD2, 6 bases. CDR1 is SNHLY and CDR2 is FYNNEI in the germline V gene. The CDR3 extends over 15 amino acids. V shed 2 bases and J shed 1 base, with 9 bases lying between them. The DNA for the CDR3 is TGTGCCAGCAGTGAACGCGGGGCTTCCTACAATGAGCAGTTCTTC. Its translation is CASSERGASYNEQFF.

The chain joins TRBV5-1 to TRBJ2-5, with 11 bases matching TRBD1. Germline lookup yields CDR1 SGHRS and CDR2 YFSETQ. This CDR3 region has 15 residues. V shed 7 bases, J shed 0 bases, and the junction held 5 bases outside the gene matches. CDR3 nucleotides: TGCGCCAGCGGACAGGGGGCCTGGAACCAAGAGACCCAGTACTTC. It is translated as CASGQGAWNQETQYF.

The chain couples TRBV10-2 to TRBJ2-7, with 12 nucleotides matching TRBD2. The germline V gene has CDR1 WSHSY and CDR2 SAAADI. CDR3 length: 15 amino acids. Unmatched junction bases numbered 5, after V lost 8 bases and J lost 0 bases. The CDR3 coding sequence is TGCGCCAGCGGCCCGGGACTAGCGGGCTCCTACGAGCAGTACTTC. Translated: CASGPGLAGSYEQYF.

The chain couples TRBV15 to TRBJ2-5; D tentatively reads TRBD1 or TRBD2 (5 bases each). V was cut by 6 bases and J by 0 bases, with 11 bases left in between. Germline V gives CDR1 LNHNV, CDR2 YYDKDF (reference sequence). This CDR3 is 14 amino acids long. The CDR3 DNA sequence: TGTGCCACCAGGGGGGATGGGTACCAAGAGACCCAGTACTTC. Its translation is CATRGDGYQETQYF.